Below, 20 T cell receptor beta chains from the same sample are listed, as sequenced in a study of T cell responses to AZD1222 COVID-19 vaccine. Repertoires were generated with immunoSEQ multiplex PCR, while TCRdb's copy carries only in-frame clones and drops some. Here the sample spans fewer than 130,000 clones, about 87% being singletons. The input for sequencing was peripheral blood, taken on day 0 of AZD1222 vaccination. The receptors derive from an adult in good health.

The rearrangement uses TRBV18 and TRBJ1-6; D uncertain. Germline V gene lookup returns CDR1 KGHSH and CDR2 LQKENI. V was clipped by 4 bases and J by 7 bases, with 11 bases between them. CDR3 size: 14 residues. Written as DNA, the CDR3 is TGTGCCAGCTCACTCGCCAGATCAAATTCACCCCTCCACTTT. As protein: CASSLARSNSPLHF.

Only one count was recorded for this clone. The V gene is TRBV14, the J gene TRBJ1-4, with D maybe TRBD1 (6 bases). The CDR3 has 17 amino acids. V lost 4 bases, J lost 4 bases, and 19 bases lay in between. Germline loops: CDR1 SGHDN, CDR2 FVKESK. In DNA form, the CDR3 reads TGTGCCAGCAGCCCAGCAAGGCGGACAGCCGGTAATGAAAAACTGTTTTTT. Residues: CASSPARRTAGNEKLFF. Full variable domain (rest looked up from reference TRBV14 and TRBJ1-4): EAGVTQFPSHSVIEKGQTVTLRCDPISGHDNLYWYRRVMGKEIKFLLHFVKESKQDESGMPNNRFLAERTGGTYSTLKVQPAELEDSGVYFCASSPARRTAGNEKLFFGSGTQLSVL.

The chain links TRBV30 to TRBJ1-5; D ambiguous. This CDR3 is 14 amino acids long. CDR1 and CDR2 (germline): GTSNPN, SVGIG (reference sequence). V was pared by 5 bases and J by 0 bases, with 11 bases between. CDR3 sequence reads: CAWGLASSNQPQHF. CDR3 nucleotides: TGTGCCTGGGGTTTAGCATCTAGCAATCAGCCCCAGCATTTT.

The rearrangement uses TRBV21-1 and TRBJ2-7; the listed D gene, TRBD1, was not tested against the DNA. TRBV21-1 is reported as a pseudogene. CDR3 length: 16 residues. CDR3 amino acids: CASSTCGQGSSYEQYF. CDR3 nucleotide sequence: TGTGCCAGCAGCACCTGTGGACAGGGATCCTCCTACGAGCAGTACTTC.

The gene calls are TRBV30 and TRBJ1-2; no firm D call. From germline, CDR1 is GTSNPN and CDR2 SVGIG (reference sequence). The CDR3 totals 13 residues. V was pared by 0 bases and J by 2 bases, with 7 bases between. Here the CDR3 reads CAWSVAQNYGYTF. The CDR3 nucleotides read TGTGCCTGGAGTGTTGCACAGAACTATGGCTACACCTTC.

As regards this clone: Other DNA sequences within the sample encode an identical CDR3. The V gene is TRBV6-5, the J gene TRBJ2-7; D is ambiguous. The CDR3 runs to 13 residues. V was pared by 5 bases and J by 2 bases, with 10 bases between. CDR1 and CDR2 from the germline V gene are MNHEY and SVGAGI. The DNA of the CDR3 is TGTGCCAGCAGTCCGGGCCGAGCCTACGAGCAGTACTTC. This sequence encodes CASSPGRAYEQYF.

V is TRBV2 and J is TRBJ2-1; TRBD2 matches at 12 bases. Germline CDR1 is SNHLY and CDR2 is FYNNEI. With V trimmed by 2 bases and J by 7 bases, 12 bases remained unmatched. The CDR3 has 18 residues. The CDR3 loop reads CASSEKPPNLAGGNEQFF. CDR3 bases: TGTGCCAGCAGTGAAAAGCCCCCTAACCTAGCGGGAGGGAATGAGCAGTTCTTC.

This clone came up once. The J gene is TRBJ1-4, the V gene TRBV6-2 or TRBV6-3; D gene unclear. CDR3 length: 13 residues. The germline CDR1 and CDR2 sequences are MNHEY and SVGEGT. With 2 bases removed from V and 5 bases from J, the gap between germline ends came to 6 bases. The CDR3 DNA reads TGTGCCAGCAGTTACGGGGAGAATGAAAAACTGTTTTTT. Translating gives CASSYGENEKLFF.

The chain carries TRBV6-1 and TRBJ1-6; unclear D gene. V was shortened by 1 base and J by 6 bases, with 7 bases between the two germline ends. The CDR3 sequence is 14 residues long. Germline V gives CDR1 MNHNS, CDR2 SASEGT. The chain's CDR3 is CASSEVVPNSPLHF. CDR3 sequence (DNA): TGTGCCAGCAGTGAAGTGGTACCTAATTCACCCCTCCACTTT.

The chain couples TRBV7-9 to TRBJ2-1; D not resolved. The CDR3 is made up of 12 amino acids. V gave up 11 bases and J gave up 8 bases, with 16 bases separating them. Germline CDR1 and CDR2: SEHNR and FQNEAQ (reference sequence). CDR3 sequence reads: CACRETVDEQFF. CDR3 in DNA: TGTGCCTGCCGCGAGACGGTGGATGAGCAGTTCTTC.

V and J are TRBV12-5 and TRBJ2-7; the match to TRBD1 covers 8 bases. Germline V gives CDR1 LGHNT, CDR2 FRNRAP. The junction had 9 bases not matched to a gene; V was cut back by 5 bases and J by 0 bases. The CDR3 is made up of 16 amino acids. The CDR3 sequence: CASGPPGTGNSYEQYF. In DNA, the CDR3 is TGTGCTAGTGGTCCTCCGGGGACAGGTAACTCCTACGAGCAGTACTTC.

This chain joins TRBV5-1 and TRBJ1-1; TRBD1 is a possible D gene (6 bases). Looked up from germline, CDR1 is SGHRS and CDR2 is YFSETQ. Between the trimmed V and J ends, which lost 0 bases and 4 bases, there was a span of 13 bases. The CDR3 totals 15 residues. CDR3 residues: CASSLAGGGSTEAFF. The CDR3 DNA reads TGCGCCAGCAGCTTGGCCGGAGGGGGTAGCACTGAAGCTTTCTTT.

The chain combines TRBV3-1 (or the pseudogene TRBV3-2) with TRBJ1-5, with D tentatively TRBD1 (5 bases). Germline CDR1 reads LGHDT; CDR2 reads YNNKEL (reference sequence). The V and J ends lost 1 base and 7 bases respectively, with 11 bases between them. The CDR3 consists of 14 residues. CDR3 bases: TGTGCCAGCAGCCAAGGGTCCAGGGAACAGCCCCAGCATTTT. Protein product: CASSQGSREQPQHF.

Worth noting for this clone: One end of the junction varies from germline; a read error may be responsible. V gene TRBV6-1 combines with J gene TRBJ1-5, with D uncertain. Per germline, CDR1 MNHNS and CDR2 SASEGT. The CDR3 runs 13 residues. This CDR3 reads CASRFGSNQPQHF. The CDR3 DNA sequence: TGTGCGAGCAGGTTTGGCAGCAATCAGCCCCAGCATTTT.

V usage is TRBV4-1 and J usage is TRBJ1-6, with 7 bases identical to TRBD1. There are 17 residues in the CDR3. Germline-derived CDR1 and CDR2 are MGHRA and YSYEKL. V dropped 1 base and J dropped 3; count of bases not matched to a gene: 6. This chain's CDR3 is CASSQVTGVLYNSPLHF. The CDR3 coding sequence is TGCGCCAGCAGCCAAGTCACAGGGGTTCTCTATAATTCACCCCTCCACTTT.

This clone has just one count. This sequence joins TRBV19 and TRBJ1-1, with 10 bases aligning to TRBD1. Germline V gives CDR1 LNHDA, CDR2 SQIVND (reference sequence). V was clipped by 3 bases and J by 0 bases; unmatched bases: 1. The CDR3 contains 15 residues. The CDR3, as DNA: TGTGCCAGTAGTATGGACAGGGGGATGAACACTGAAGCTTTCTTT. Protein sequence: CASSMDRGMNTEAFF.

The gene calls are TRBV27 and TRBJ1-5; no reliable D call. Germline CDR1 is MNHEY and CDR2 is SMNVEV (reference sequence). Trimming took off 6 bases at V and 7 bases at J, with 16 bases between the two ends. The CDR3 totals 14 residues. The CDR3 nucleotides are TGTGCCAGCAGCCGGAGGGTGGAAGAACAGCCCCAGCATTTT. This translates into CASSRRVEEQPQHF.

V gene TRBV5-1 combines with J gene TRBJ2-7, with D unresolved. Germline-derived CDR1 and CDR2 are SGHRS and YFSETQ. CDR3 length equals 12 residues. Between the trimmed V and J ends, which lost 0 bases and 4 bases, there was a span of 5 bases. The CDR3 protein is CASSLDKYEQYF. For the CDR3, the DNA is TGCGCCAGCAGCTTGGATAAATACGAGCAGTACTTC.

The chain joins TRBV27 to TRBJ1-5; no definite D call. This CDR3 has 14 residues. V was shortened by 2 bases and J by 1 base, with 6 bases between the two germline ends. CDR1 and CDR2 (germline): MNHEY, SMNVEV (reference sequence). The CDR3 DNA reads TGTGCCAGCAGTTTACGGCAGAGCAATCAGCCCCAGCATTTT. This sequence encodes CASSLRQSNQPQHF.

J is TRBJ2-7 and V is TRBV10-3; 9 bases map to TRBD1. This CDR3 comprises 14 residues. Germline assignment: CDR1 ENHRY and CDR2 SYGVKD. The trim removed 5 bases at V and 6 bases at J, leaving 8 bases unmatched. CDR3 nucleotides: TGTGCCATCAGTCGGGACAGGGATTCTGGCGAGCAGTACTTC. Encoded protein: CAISRDRDSGEQYF.